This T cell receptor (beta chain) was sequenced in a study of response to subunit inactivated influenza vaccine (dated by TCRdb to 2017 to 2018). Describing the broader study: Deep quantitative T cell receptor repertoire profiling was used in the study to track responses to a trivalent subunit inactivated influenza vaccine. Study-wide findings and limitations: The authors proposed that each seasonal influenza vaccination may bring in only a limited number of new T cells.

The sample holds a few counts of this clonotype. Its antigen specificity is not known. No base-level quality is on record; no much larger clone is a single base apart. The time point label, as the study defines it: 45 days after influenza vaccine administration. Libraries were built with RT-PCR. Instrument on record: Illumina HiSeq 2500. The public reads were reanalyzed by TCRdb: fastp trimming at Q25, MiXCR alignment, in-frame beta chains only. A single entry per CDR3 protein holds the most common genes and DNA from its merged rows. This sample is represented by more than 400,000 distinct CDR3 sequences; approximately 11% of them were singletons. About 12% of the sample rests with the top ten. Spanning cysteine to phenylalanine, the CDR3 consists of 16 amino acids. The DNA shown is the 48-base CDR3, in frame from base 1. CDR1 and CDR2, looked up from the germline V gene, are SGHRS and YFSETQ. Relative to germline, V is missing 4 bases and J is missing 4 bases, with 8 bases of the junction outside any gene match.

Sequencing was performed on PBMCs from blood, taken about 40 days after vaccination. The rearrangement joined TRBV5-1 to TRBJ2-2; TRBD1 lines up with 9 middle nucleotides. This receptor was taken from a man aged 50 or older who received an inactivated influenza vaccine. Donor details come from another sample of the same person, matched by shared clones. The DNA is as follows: TGCGCCAGCAGCCCGGGACAGGGTTCGGGCACCGGGGAGCTGTTTTTT. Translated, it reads CASSPGQGSGTGELFF. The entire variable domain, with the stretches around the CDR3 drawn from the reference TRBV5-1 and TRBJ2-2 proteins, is KAGVTQTPRYLIKTRGQQVTLSCSPISGHRSVSWYQQTPGQGLQFLFEYFSETQRNKGNFPGRFSGRQFSNSRSEMNVSTLELGDSALYLCASSPGQGSGTGELFFGEGSRLTVL.